One sample yielded the 10 T cell receptor beta chains listed below, sequenced in a study of coeliac disease. This table comes from immunoSEQ multiplex PCR, and its TCRdb copy is limited to in-frame clones, with some not included. The data show a few thousand clones, over 70% seen once. The sequenced sample consisted of lymphocytes from the gut lamina propria. These receptors all come from a human donor without celiac disease.

The V call is TRBV7-9, the J call TRBJ2-3; 8 bases agree with TRBD2. The V segment lost 5 bases and the J segment 2 bases; nucleotides outside the gene matches: 6. From germline, CDR1 is SEHNR and CDR2 FQNEAQ (reference sequence). The CDR3 contains 15 residues. The CDR3 region is CASSPIAGFTDTQYF. DNA for the CDR3: TGTGCCAGCAGCCCTATAGCGGGATTCACAGATACGCAGTATTTT.

V gene TRBV6-5 combines with J gene TRBJ2-3, with D possibly TRBD2 on 6 matching bases. V gave up 5 bases and J gave up 5 bases, with 11 bases separating them. The V gene's germline CDR1 is MNHEY and CDR2 SVGAGI. The CDR3 sequence is 13 residues long. The CDR3 nucleotides read TGTGCCAGCAGTATTTGGGGGGAAGATACGCAGTATTTT. Its protein is CASSIWGEDTQYF.

This clone has only a few counts. This chain uses TRBV6-1 with TRBJ2-7, with a possible D match to TRBD1 (6 bases). V was cut by 1 base and J by 2 bases, with 12 bases left in between. This CDR3 is built from 15 residues. Germline loops: CDR1 MNHNS, CDR2 SASEGT. CDR3 sequence: CASSEGDKGAYEQYF. In DNA form, the CDR3 reads TGTGCCAGCAGTGAAGGGGACAAGGGGGCCTACGAGCAGTACTTC.

The V and J genes are TRBV29-1 and TRBJ2-7, with D perhaps matching TRBD2 (6 bases). The CDR3 is made up of 13 amino acids. Trimming left V 1 base short and J 6 bases short, with 13 bases between. The germline CDR1 and CDR2 sequences are SQVTM and ANQGSEA. CDR3 sequence (DNA): TGCAGCGTTGAAGCAGGGAAGGGAGGCGAGCAGTACTTC. Translating it yields CSVEAGKGGEQYF.

The J gene is TRBJ1-1, the V gene TRBV5-1; D may be TRBD1 (5 bases). The CDR3 contains 15 residues. CDR1 and CDR2 from the germline V gene are SGHRS and YFSETQ. V lost 3 bases and J lost 2, with 14 bases in between. The CDR3 nucleotides read TGCGCCAGCAGCTACTCTCCCCAGGGAAACACTGAAGCTTTCTTT. It specifies CASSYSPQGNTEAFF.

The rearrangement links TRBV18 to TRBJ2-7; possible D gene TRBD1, 6 bases. V was clipped by 5 bases and J by 0 bases, with 14 bases between them. The CDR3 length is 15 residues. CDR1 and CDR2 (germline): KGHSH, LQKENI. The CDR3 sequence: CASSSGQGPSYEQYF. The CDR3 DNA reads TGTGCCAGCTCATCTGGGCAGGGGCCCTCCTACGAGCAGTACTTC.

The rearrangement joins TRBV25-1 to TRBJ2-3; D might be TRBD1 (7 bases). Germline V lookup: CDR1 MGHDK, CDR2 SYGVNS. The CDR3 totals 16 residues. Trimming pared 5 bases from V and 3 bases from J, leaving 18 bases between. The CDR3 reads CASSPRQGGRTDTQYF. The CDR3 DNA follows: TGTGCCAGCAGTCCCCGTCAGGGGGGAAGGACAGATACGCAGTATTTT.

The rearrangement joins TRBV4-3 to TRBJ2-5; weak D call: TRBD1 (6 bases). Germline V gene data show CDR1 as LGHNA and CDR2 as YSLEER. V lost 0 bases to trimming and J lost 1 base, with 15 bases between them. This CDR3 is 17 amino acids long. Here the CDR3 DNA reads TGCGCCAGCAGCCAAGAAGGCCCACAGGGAGTCCAAGAGACCCAGTACTTC. Protein product: CASSQEGPQGVQETQYF.

This clone was detected a few times. The V and J genes are TRBV6-1 and TRBJ1-6, with 8 positions matching TRBD1. V shed 4 bases and J 10 bases; nucleotides not matched to a gene: 3. Looked up from germline, CDR1 is MNHNS and CDR2 is SASEGT. The CDR3 contains 13 residues. The CDR3, as DNA: TGTGCCAGCAGTGTTACAGGGGGATCACCCCTCCACTTT. Amino acid sequence: CASSVTGGSPLHF.

In its sample, this clone was seen a few times. This rearrangement joins TRBV5-6 to TRBJ1-2; D may be TRBD1 (5 bases). There are 16 residues in the CDR3. The V gene's germline CDR1 is SGHDT and CDR2 YYEEEE. The V end lost 4 bases, the J end lost 3 bases, and 19 bases lay between the germline ends. The CDR3 region is CASSMGRGLIHYGYTF. Here the CDR3 DNA reads TGTGCCAGCAGCATGGGACGAGGACTAATCCACTATGGCTACACCTTC. The entire variable domain, with the rest obtained from reference TRBV5-6 and TRBJ1-2, is as follows: DAGVTQSPTHLIKTRGQQVTLRCSPKSGHDTVSWYQQALGQGPQFIFQYYEEEERQRGNFPDRFSGHQFPNYSSELNVNALLLGDSALYLCASSMGRGLIHYGYTFGSGTRLTVV.